These 29 T cell receptor beta chains share one sample of origin, sequenced in a study of molecular identifiers for immune sequencing clone quantification. TCRdb fed the PCR reads into MiXCR, producing one record per CDR3 protein. The repertoire consists of about half a million distinct CDR3 sequences, with about a fifth occurring once and the leading ten covering under 0.85%. Sequenced material: naive CD8+ T cells from blood, with Jurkat cell RNA spiked in. Sample subset: FACS-sorted CD8+CD4-CCR7+CD45RA+ naive T cells. The receptors come from a human donor in good health. Some libraries in this study had Jurkat cell RNA spiked in.

The chain recombines TRBV27 with TRBJ2-1, with 9 bases aligning to TRBD1. Germline V CDR1 and CDR2: MNHEY, SMNVEV (reference sequence). Unmatched junction bases numbered 6, after V lost 2 bases and J lost 7 bases. This CDR3 comprises 15 residues. The CDR3 sequence is CASSLRTGEINEQFF. The CDR3 DNA reads as TGTGCCAGCAGTTTAAGGACAGGGGAGATAAATGAGCAGTTCTTC.

This chain links TRBV19 with TRBJ1-1, with D hard to call. The CDR3 extends over 14 amino acids. The germline gives CDR1 LNHDA, CDR2 SQIVND (reference sequence). Trimming cost V 3 bases and J 3 bases, with 11 bases left between them. The CDR3 reads CASSIAGSYTEAFF. In DNA form, the CDR3 reads TGTGCCAGTAGTATTGCCGGTTCGTACACTGAAGCTTTCTTT.

On this clonotype itself: A clone one base away is much larger, so this may be a read error. The chain uses TRBV4-3 and TRBJ1-1; D not certain. CDR3 size: 14 residues. V was shortened by 7 bases and J by 4 bases, with 16 bases between the two germline ends. Germline V gives CDR1 LGHNA, CDR2 YSLEER. The CDR3 DNA sequence: TGCGCCAGCATCCCGGTTCGGGGAGCCACTGAAGCTTTCTTT. Its translation: CASIPVRGATEAFF.

The gene calls are TRBV7-9 and TRBJ2-7; 10 nucleotides agree with TRBD1. Trimming at V came to 1 base and at J to 5 bases, leaving 11 bases not matched to a gene. From germline, CDR1 is SEHNR and CDR2 FQNEAQ (reference sequence). The CDR3 length is 17 residues. The CDR3 is CASSLGGAGQGINEQYF. The CDR3 DNA is TGTGCCAGCAGCTTAGGCGGGGCGGGACAGGGGATCAACGAGCAGTACTTC.

The table lists this clonotype with many counts. The J gene is TRBJ2-2, the V gene TRBV3-1; D gene ambiguous. The CDR3 runs 14 residues. Germline V gene sequence: CDR1 LGHDT, CDR2 YNNKEL (reference sequence). The V gene lost 4 bases and the J gene lost 5 bases, with 11 bases spanning the gap. The CDR3 is CASSLGPRTGELFF. CDR3 coding DNA: TGTGCCAGCAGCCTTGGACCCAGAACCGGGGAGCTGTTTTTT.

Remarks on this clonotype: This may be a read error: a much more frequent sequence differs by one nucleotide. This chain connects TRBV9 to TRBJ2-5; TRBD2 matches 10 bases. Germline trimming cut 3 bases from V and 5 bases from J; bases unmatched to any gene: 7. Per germline, CDR1 SGDLS and CDR2 YYNGEE. This CDR3 region has 15 residues. This CDR3 reads CASSAEREGPETQYF. The CDR3 nucleotides are TGTGCCAGCAGCGCAGAGCGGGAGGGCCCGGAGACCCAGTACTTC.

This clonotype appeared a few times. The rearrangement joins TRBV2 to TRBJ1-1, with D possibly TRBD1 on 6 matching bases. V shed 11 bases and J shed 7 bases, with 20 bases lying between them. CDR3 length equals 13 residues. The germline V gene encodes CDR1 SNHLY and CDR2 FYNNEI. CDR3 residues: CAGGQGGRVEAFF. The CDR3 bases are TGTGCCGGGGGCCAGGGAGGGAGGGTTGAAGCTTTCTTT.

Of note for this clonotype: Sequence at one end of the junction differs from germline and may be a read error. This chain connects TRBV4-1 to TRBJ2-1; D gene unclear. This CDR3 has 14 residues. In germline, CDR1 is MGHRA, CDR2 YSYEKL. CDR3 in DNA: TGCGCCAGCAGCCAAGTCTACAACGTTGGTGAGCAGCTCTTC. The encoded protein is CASSQVYNVGEQLF.

The CDR3 is CSASDSGSFDEQFF. The CDR3 nucleotides are TGCAGTGCTTCCGATAGCGGGAGTTTCGATGAGCAGTTCTTC. This chain connects TRBV20-1 to TRBJ2-1, with TRBD2 identical over 9 bases. J was trimmed by 8 bases and V by 5 bases; bases with no gene match: 10. Germline V CDR1 and CDR2: DFQATT, SNEGSKA (reference sequence). The CDR3 is made up of 14 amino acids.

This sequence joins TRBV6-1 and TRBJ2-3; D is tentatively TRBD1 or TRBD2 (5 bases each). The CDR3 covers 12 residues. The germline V gene has CDR1 MNHNS and CDR2 SASEGT. The V and J ends lost 8 bases and 3 bases respectively, with 9 bases between them. The CDR3 reads CASEGLTDTQYF. Written as DNA, the CDR3 is TGTGCCAGCGAGGGGTTGACAGATACGCAGTATTTT.

This clonotype has only one observation. V and J are TRBV7-6 and TRBJ2-1; 7 bases are shared with TRBD2. This CDR3 has 15 residues. Trimming removed 1 base from V and 8 bases from J; junction bases left unmatched: 8. CDR1 SGHVS and CDR2 FNYEAQ come from the germline V gene. The CDR3 nucleotides read TGTGCCAGCAGCTTAGTGGGAGGGAAGGGCGATGAGCAGTTCTTC. Its protein is CASSLVGGKGDEQFF.

This clonotype turned up a few times. This CDR3 reads CASSIGLVYEQYF. DNA for the CDR3: TGTGCCAGTAGTATCGGACTAGTTTACGAGCAGTACTTC. The J gene is TRBJ2-7, the V gene TRBV19; 7 bases line up with TRBD2. V gave up 3 bases and J gave up 4 bases; unmatched junction bases: 3. The CDR3 is 13 amino acids. Germline V gives CDR1 LNHDA, CDR2 SQIVND (reference sequence). Variable domain in full (rest from reference TRBV19 and TRBJ2-7): DGGITQSPKYLFRKEGQNVTLSCEQNLNHDAMYWYRQDPGQGLRLIYYSQIVNDFQKGDIAEGYSVSREKKESFPLTVTSAQKNPTAFYLCASSIGLVYEQYFGPGTRLTVT.

On this clonotype: This may come from a read error, since a much larger clone is one base off. This CDR3 fails to terminate in the conserved phenylalanine or tryptophan, so it likely reflects a read error. The V gene is TRBV29-1, the J gene TRBJ2-7; 8 nucleotides align to TRBD2. From germline, CDR1 is SQVTM and CDR2 ANQGSEA. This CDR3 spans 15 amino acids. With V trimmed by 3 bases and J by 4 bases, 11 bases remained unmatched. CDR3: CSVELAGRPDYEQYL. The CDR3 DNA follows: TGCAGCGTTGAGTTAGCGGGACGCCCCGATTACGAGCAGTACCTC.

There are a few counts of this clonotype. This may be a read error: a much more frequent sequence differs by one nucleotide. The CDR3 bases are TGTGCCAGCAGCTTGGCCTTCTACGAGCAGTACTTC. It translates to CASSLAFYEQYF. The chain is built from TRBV5-6 and TRBJ2-7; D gene ambiguous. Trimming stripped 0 bases from V and 3 bases from J, with 4 bases between. The CDR3 is 12 amino acids. Germline CDR1 is SGHDT and CDR2 is YYEEEE.

This clonotype has at least ten counts. The rearrangement uses TRBV27 and TRBJ1-1; 7 positions match TRBD1. The junction had 1 base not matched to a gene; V was cut back by 2 bases and J by 4 bases. From germline, CDR1 is MNHEY and CDR2 SMNVEV (reference sequence). The CDR3 is 13 amino acids. The CDR3 spells CASSLQGGTEAFF. The CDR3 bases are TGTGCCAGCAGTTTACAGGGGGGCACTGAAGCTTTCTTT.

The sample holds a few counts of this clonotype. The chain employs TRBV12-3 or TRBV12-4 and TRBJ1-2, with a possible D match to TRBD1 (6 bases). Trimming left V 3 bases short and J 6 bases short, with 11 bases between. The CDR3 has 13 amino acids. The CDR3: CASSFYRANGYTF. Here the CDR3 DNA reads TGTGCCAGCAGTTTCTACAGGGCCAATGGCTACACCTTC.

About this clonotype: This may arise from a read error, as a much more abundant clone is one base away. This is likely a read error, given that the CDR3 carries no conserved phenylalanine or tryptophan at its end. This chain links TRBV6-1 with TRBJ2-5; TRBD2 might be the D (6 bases). This CDR3 is 15 amino acids long. Deletions cut 2 bases from V and 5 bases from J, with 15 bases between. Germline CDR1 and CDR2: MNHNS and SASEGT. CDR3 loop: CASSEQLASPETQYL. In DNA, the CDR3 is TGTGCCAGCAGTGAACAACTAGCCTCCCCTGAGACCCAGTACCTC.

This clonotype has more than one count but fewer than ten. The chain has TRBV11-2 and TRBJ1-2, with 9 bases fitting TRBD1. In germline, CDR1 is SGHAT, CDR2 FQNNGV. The CDR3 spans 15 residues. Losses at the gene ends were 5 bases for V and 4 bases for J; bases not matched to a gene: 8. This CDR3 reads CASSASGTGFYGYTF. CDR3 nucleotides: TGTGCCAGCAGCGCAAGCGGGACAGGGTTCTATGGCTACACCTTC.

There are a few counts of this clonotype. The DNA for the CDR3 is TGTGCCAGCAGTATGACCGGGACAGGGGGTAATGAAAAACTGTTTTTT. This codes for CASSMTGTGGNEKLFF. This chain connects TRBV12-3 or TRBV12-4 to TRBJ1-4; 11 bases align to TRBD1. V trimming: 5 bases; J trimming: 4 bases; junction bases outside the gene matches: 6. CDR3 length equals 16 residues.

As for this clonotype: A read error may account for a junction end that differs from germline. The rearrangement joins TRBV29-1 to TRBJ2-3; the D is unclear. Germline values: CDR1 SQVTM, CDR2 ANQGSEA. There are 14 residues in the CDR3. The CDR3 sequence is CSVENHEHPDTRYF. The CDR3 DNA is TGCAGCGTTGAAAATCACGAGCACCCAGATACGCGGTATTTT.

This sequence joins TRBV12-3 or TRBV12-4 and TRBJ2-4; D is possibly TRBD2 (5 bases). Trimming removed 3 bases at V and 7 bases at J, with 10 bases between. There are 13 residues in the CDR3. CDR3 in amino acids: CASSFSPGNIQYF. In DNA, the CDR3 is TGTGCCAGCAGTTTCTCCCCGGGGAACATTCAGTACTTC.

This clonotype was counted a few times. V is TRBV2 and J is TRBJ2-7; D remains ambiguous. CDR1 is SNHLY, CDR2 FYNNEI, per germline. The CDR3 is made up of 12 amino acids. V shed 6 bases and J shed 2 bases, with 8 bases lying between them. CDR3 coding DNA: TGTGCCAGCAGCGGGTACCCCTACGAGCAGTACTTC. Its translation: CASSGYPYEQYF.

As concerns this clonotype: Since a much larger clone is just one base distant, this may be a read error. J is TRBJ1-5 and V is TRBV7-6; D unclear. The V gene's germline CDR1 is SGHVS and CDR2 FNYEAQ. CDR3 length equals 14 residues. CDR3 in DNA: TGTGCCAGCAGCCCGACAAGGAGCAATCAGCCCCAGCGTTTT. It yields the protein CASSPTRSNQPQRF.

This clonotype was detected ten times or more. The chain joins TRBV29-1 to TRBJ2-5, with a tentative D call TRBD1 (6 bases). The CDR3 extends over 15 amino acids. Trimming removed 2 bases from V and 2 bases from J, with 15 bases in between. CDR1 is SQVTM, CDR2 ANQGSEA, per germline. The CDR3 region is CSVEKRGHRQETQYF. The DNA of the CDR3 is TGCAGCGTTGAAAAGAGGGGACATCGTCAAGAGACCCAGTACTTC.

J is TRBJ2-5 and V is TRBV5-4; the D is unclear. Germline values: CDR1 SGHNT, CDR2 YYREEE (reference sequence). V was cut by 4 bases and J by 2 bases, with 12 bases left in between. This CDR3 contains 14 residues. The DNA for the CDR3 is TGTGCCAGCAGCAAGACAACTCTTCAAGAGACCCAGTACTTC. Its translation: CASSKTTLQETQYF.

Note on this clonotype: This may stem from a read error, because a much larger clone lies one nucleotide away. This sequence joins TRBV7-9 and TRBJ1-1; no reliable D call. The ends were cut back, 1 base at V and 1 base at J, with 19 bases in the middle. This CDR3 is built from 18 residues. Germline values: CDR1 SEHNR, CDR2 FQNEAQ (reference sequence). CDR3 nucleotides: TGTGCCAGCAGCTTAGACTCAGAACAAACAAGAGAGAACACTGAAGCTTTCTTT. Encoded protein: CASSLDSEQTRENTEAFF. Looking up the rest from reference TRBV7-9 and TRBJ1-1 gives the full variable domain: DTGVSQNPRHKITKRGQNVTFRCDPISEHNRLYWYRQTLGQGPEFLTYFQNEAQLEKSRLLSDRFSAERPKGSFSTLEIQRTEQGDSAMYLCASSLDSEQTRENTEAFFGQGTRLTVV.

This clonotype has more than one count but fewer than ten. The rearrangement joins TRBV14 to TRBJ2-7, with D perhaps matching TRBD1 (5 bases). The CDR3 is 13 residues long. V shed 4 bases and J shed 6 bases, with 13 bases lying between them. Germline V gene data show CDR1 as SGHDN and CDR2 as FVKESK. The CDR3 nucleotides read TGTGCCAGCAGCCCAGGGCTGACAGCCGAGCAGTACTTC. Residues: CASSPGLTAEQYF. Supplemented by reference TRBV14 and TRBJ2-7, the full variable domain reads EAGVTQFPSHSVIEKGQTVTLRCDPISGHDNLYWYRRVMGKEIKFLLHFVKESKQDESGMPNNRFLAERTGGTYSTLKVQPAELEDSGVYFCASSPGLTAEQYFGPGTRLTVT.

This clonotype was seen a handful of times. This rearrangement joins TRBV20-1 to TRBJ2-4; D might be TRBD2 (6 bases). Germline CDR1 reads DFQATT; CDR2 reads SNEGSKA (reference sequence). CDR3 length: 14 amino acids. Trimming took off 4 bases at V and 0 bases at J, with 10 bases between the two ends. CDR3 loop: CSAMEGLAKNIQYF. CDR3 DNA sequence: TGCAGTGCTATGGAGGGCCTAGCCAAAAACATTCAGTACTTC.

This clonotype has just a few counts. The chain carries TRBV5-1 and TRBJ1-2; 7 nucleotides match TRBD1. Trimming removed 4 bases from V and 0 bases from J; junction bases left unmatched: 3. This CDR3 spans 14 amino acids. CDR1 and CDR2 from the germline V gene are SGHRS and YFSETQ. CDR3: CASSGDSSNYGYTF. The CDR3, as DNA: TGCGCCAGCAGCGGGGACAGTTCTAACTATGGCTACACCTTC. Looking up the rest from reference TRBV5-1 and TRBJ1-2 gives the full variable domain: KAGVTQTPRYLIKTRGQQVTLSCSPISGHRSVSWYQQTPGQGLQFLFEYFSETQRNKGNFPGRFSGRQFSNSRSEMNVSTLELGDSALYLCASSGDSSNYGYTFGSGTRLTVV.